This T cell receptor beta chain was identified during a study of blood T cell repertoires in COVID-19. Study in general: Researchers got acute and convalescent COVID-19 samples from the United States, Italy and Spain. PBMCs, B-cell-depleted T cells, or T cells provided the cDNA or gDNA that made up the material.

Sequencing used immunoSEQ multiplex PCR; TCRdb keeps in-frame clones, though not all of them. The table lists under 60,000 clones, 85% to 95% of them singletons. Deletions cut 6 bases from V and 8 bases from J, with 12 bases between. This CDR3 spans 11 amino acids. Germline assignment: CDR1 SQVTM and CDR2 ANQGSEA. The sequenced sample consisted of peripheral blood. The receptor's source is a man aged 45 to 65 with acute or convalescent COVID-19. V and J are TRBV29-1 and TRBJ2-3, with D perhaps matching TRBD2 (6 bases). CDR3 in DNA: TGCAGCGTACGGGAGTATGGTACGCAGTATTTT. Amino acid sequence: CSVREYGTQYF.